This T cell receptor (beta chain) was sequenced for a study of control samples from healthy donors and cancer patients. This CDR3 region has 14 residues. CDR1 is LNHDA and CDR2 is SQIVND in the germline V gene (reference sequence). V shed 0 bases and J shed 1 base, with 6 bases lying between them. The repertoire was sequenced with immunoSEQ multiplex PCR; TCRdb's copy has only in-frame clones and lacks some. The sample holds 75,000 to 95,000 clones; around nine tenths are singletons and the top ten take roughly 5%. The chain employs TRBV19 and TRBJ1-1; D not resolved. This clonotype was obtained from a woman aged 45-65 years in good health. Sequencing input: blood. The CDR3 sequence is CASSIDPANTEAFF. The CDR3 region has the DNA TGTGCCAGTAGTATAGATCCGGCGAACACTGAAGCTTTCTTT.